The entry below describes one T cell receptor (beta chain). Its matching antigen is unknown. From germline, CDR1 is SGHNT and CDR2 YYREEE (reference sequence). This CDR3 comprises 12 residues. V was trimmed by 1 base and J by 5 bases, leaving 7 bases between them. The data derive from a study of cytotoxic CD8 clonotypes in ibrutinib-treated CLL. Broader study findings: Clonality climbed at ibrutinib response, then dropped toward baseline at progression. Clonality was higher at baseline than in age-matched healthy donors and tracked circulating CD8+ T-cell counts.

Clones were sequenced by immunoSEQ multiplex PCR, and TCRdb holds only the in-frame ones, with some missing. The table has about 22,000 clones, approximately 72% seen once; the top ten hold less than 7.5%. Source: PBMCs, taken before ibrutinib treatment. This TCR was recovered from a human donor with chronic lymphocytic leukemia. J is TRBJ2-7 and V is TRBV5-4, with a possible D match to TRBD1 (5 bases). CDR3 amino acids: CASSLSRDEQYF. For the CDR3, the DNA is TGTGCCAGCAGCTTGTCCAGGGACGAGCAGTACTTC.